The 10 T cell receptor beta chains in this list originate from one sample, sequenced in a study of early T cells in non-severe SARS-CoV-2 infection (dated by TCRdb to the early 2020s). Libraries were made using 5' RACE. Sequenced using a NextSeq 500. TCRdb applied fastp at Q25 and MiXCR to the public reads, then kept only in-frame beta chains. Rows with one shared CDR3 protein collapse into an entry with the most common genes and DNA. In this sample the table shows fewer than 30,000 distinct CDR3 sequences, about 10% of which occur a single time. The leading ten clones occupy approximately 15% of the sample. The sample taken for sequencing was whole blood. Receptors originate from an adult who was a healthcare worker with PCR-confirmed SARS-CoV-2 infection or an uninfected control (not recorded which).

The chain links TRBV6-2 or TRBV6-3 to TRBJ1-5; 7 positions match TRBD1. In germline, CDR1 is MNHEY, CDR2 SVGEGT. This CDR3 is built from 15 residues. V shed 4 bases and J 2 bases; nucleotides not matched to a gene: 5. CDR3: CASSSAGGRNQPQHF. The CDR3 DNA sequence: TGTGCCAGCAGTTCGGCAGGGGGTCGCAATCAGCCCCAGCATTTT.

CDR3 sequence reads: CASSLDMPPGYEQYF. CDR3 sequence (DNA): TGTGCCAGCAGCTTAGATATGCCCCCCGGCTACGAGCAGTACTTC. This chain joins TRBV7-6 and TRBJ2-7; D ambiguous. Per the germline V gene, CDR1 is SGHVS and CDR2 is FNYEAQ. The CDR3 extends over 15 amino acids. Trimming removed 1 base from V and 3 bases from J, with 13 bases in between.

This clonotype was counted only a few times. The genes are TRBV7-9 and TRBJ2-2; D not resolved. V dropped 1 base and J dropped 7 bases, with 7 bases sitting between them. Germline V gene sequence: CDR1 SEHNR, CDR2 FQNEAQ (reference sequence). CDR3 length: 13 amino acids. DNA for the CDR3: TGTGCCAGCAGCTTAGTCGGCGGCGGGGAGCTGTTTTTT. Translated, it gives CASSLVGGGELFF. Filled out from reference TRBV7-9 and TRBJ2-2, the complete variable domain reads DTGVSQNPRHKITKRGQNVTFRCDPISEHNRLYWYRQTLGQGPEFLTYFQNEAQLEKSRLLSDRFSAERPKGSFSTLEIQRTEQGDSAMYLCASSLVGGGELFFGEGSRLTVL.

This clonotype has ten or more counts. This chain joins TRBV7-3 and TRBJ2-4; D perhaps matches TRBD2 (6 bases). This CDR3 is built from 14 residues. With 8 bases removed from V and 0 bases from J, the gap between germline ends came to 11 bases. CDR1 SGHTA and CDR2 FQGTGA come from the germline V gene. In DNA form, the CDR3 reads TGTGCCAGCGGGGGGTTTGGAGCCAAAAACATTCAGTACTTC. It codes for CASGGFGAKNIQYF.

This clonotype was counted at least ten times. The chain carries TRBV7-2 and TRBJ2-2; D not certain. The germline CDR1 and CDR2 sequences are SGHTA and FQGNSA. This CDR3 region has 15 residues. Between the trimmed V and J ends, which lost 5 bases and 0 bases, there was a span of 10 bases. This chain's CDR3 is CASSPSTTNTGELFF. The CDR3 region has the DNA TGTGCCAGCAGCCCGAGTACTACGAACACCGGGGAGCTGTTTTTT.

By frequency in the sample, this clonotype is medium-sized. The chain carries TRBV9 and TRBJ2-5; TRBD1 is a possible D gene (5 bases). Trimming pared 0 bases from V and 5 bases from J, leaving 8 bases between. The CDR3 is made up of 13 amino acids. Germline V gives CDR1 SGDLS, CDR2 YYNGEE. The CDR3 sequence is CASSVARGETQYF. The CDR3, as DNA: TGTGCCAGCAGCGTAGCTAGGGGCGAGACCCAGTACTTC.

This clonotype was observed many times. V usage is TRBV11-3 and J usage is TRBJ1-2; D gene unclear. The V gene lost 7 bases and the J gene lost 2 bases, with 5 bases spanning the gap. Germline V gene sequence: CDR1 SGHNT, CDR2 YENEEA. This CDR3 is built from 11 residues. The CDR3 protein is CASNNNYGYTF. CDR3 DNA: TGTGCCAGCAACAACAACTATGGCTACACCTTC. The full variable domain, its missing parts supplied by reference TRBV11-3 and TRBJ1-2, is EAGVVQSPRYKIIEKKQPVAFWCNPISGHNTLYWYLQNLGQGPELLIRYENEEAVDDSQLPKDRFSAERLKGVDSTLKIQPAELGDSAVYLCASNNNYGYTFGSGTRLTVV.

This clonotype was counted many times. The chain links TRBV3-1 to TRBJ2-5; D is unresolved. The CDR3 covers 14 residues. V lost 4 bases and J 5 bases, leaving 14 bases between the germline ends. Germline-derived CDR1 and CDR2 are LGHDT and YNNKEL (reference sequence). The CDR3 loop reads CASSPRRNGETQYF. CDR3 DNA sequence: TGTGCCAGCAGCCCCCGTAGGAACGGCGAGACCCAGTACTTC.

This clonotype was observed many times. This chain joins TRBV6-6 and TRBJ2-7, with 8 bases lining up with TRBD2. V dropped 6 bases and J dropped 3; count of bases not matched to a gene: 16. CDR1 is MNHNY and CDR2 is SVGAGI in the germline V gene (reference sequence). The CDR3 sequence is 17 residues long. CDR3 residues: CASSPPLLAGGYYEQYF. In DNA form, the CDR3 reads TGTGCCAGCAGCCCTCCTTTACTCGCGGGGGGATACTACGAGCAGTACTTC.

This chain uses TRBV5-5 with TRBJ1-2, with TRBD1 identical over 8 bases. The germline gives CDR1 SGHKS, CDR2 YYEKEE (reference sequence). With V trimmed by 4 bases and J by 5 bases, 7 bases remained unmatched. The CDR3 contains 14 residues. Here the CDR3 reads CASSVQGGIYGYTF. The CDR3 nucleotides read TGTGCCAGCAGCGTACAGGGGGGCATATATGGCTACACCTTC. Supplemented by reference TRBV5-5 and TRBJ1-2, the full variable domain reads DAGVTQSPTHLIKTRGQQVTLRCSPISGHKSVSWYQQVLGQGPQFIFQYYEKEERGRGNFPDRFSARQFPNYSSELNVNALLLGDSALYLCASSVQGGIYGYTFGSGTRLTVV.